This T cell receptor beta chain emerged from a study of T cells in Graves' hyperthyroidism and ophthalmopathy. General observations from the study: Blood also contained most expanded thyroid clonotypes above 0.001.

This clonotype was observed at least ten times. Its antigen is as yet unknown. TCR beta CDR3 regions were amplified from RNA transcripts. A set of HTBI primers served as the primers for a first-round RT-PCR of the TCR CDR3. TCRdb called the multiplex PCR reads again in MiXCR, with one record for every CDR3 protein. Here the sample spans about 580,000 distinct CDR3 sequences, approximately 15% being singletons. The blood was taken when hyperthyroidism was first diagnosed, before any ophthalmopathy symptoms showed up. Out of more than 8 ml of fresh peripheral blood came the PBMCs. Trimming took 5 bases from V and 6 from J; bases not matched to a gene: 3. This CDR3 region has 14 residues. Germline V CDR1 and CDR2: MNHNS, SASEGT.

Material for sequencing was blood. This sequence originates from a woman in her 30s with Graves' hyperthyroidism that later progressed to Graves' ophthalmopathy. The gene calls are TRBV6-1 and TRBJ1-5; 11 nucleotides line up with TRBD1. DNA for the CDR3: TGTGCCAGCAGTTCGGACAGGGGGCTTCAGCCCCAGCATTTT. Protein product: CASSSDRGLQPQHF.